These T cell receptor beta chains were read from a single sample in a study of blood T cell repertoires in COVID-19. Here immunoSEQ multiplex PCR was the method, and the copy in TCRdb shows in-frame clones only, minus some. Seen here are roughly 300,000 clones, around nine tenths observed once, and the top ten hold 0.9% to 1.2%. Sequencing was performed on PBMCs or T cells enriched from blood (not recorded which). The source of these receptors is a woman in her 30s who had recovered from COVID-19. Each CDR3 is given with its conserved first and last residue. The D gene is left open where the match is weak. Rows may omit the clone size; those that give it use once, few, many or a size class.

CDR3aa: CASSPGTGGINEQYF
CDR3nt: TGTGCCAGCAGTCCGGGGACAGGGGGAATAAACGAGCAGTACTTC
j_gene: TRBJ2-7
v_gene: TRBV6-5
d_gene: TRBD1
abundance: -

CDR3aa: CASTIVRLGWGNTIYF
CDR3nt: TGTGCCAGCACCATCGTTAGACTGGGTTGGGGAAACACCATATATTTT
j_gene: TRBJ1-3
v_gene: TRBV28
d_gene: -
abundance: -

CDR3aa: CAWSSQGANTGELFF
CDR3nt: TGTGCCTGGAGTAGCCAGGGGGCGAACACCGGGGAGCTGTTTTTT
j_gene: TRBJ2-2
v_gene: TRBV30
d_gene: TRBD1
abundance: -

CDR3aa: CASSLLAGELDTQYF
CDR3nt: TGTGCCAGCAGTTTACTAGCGGGAGAGCTAGATACGCAGTATTTT
j_gene: TRBJ2-3
v_gene: TRBV6-5
d_gene: TRBD2
abundance: -

CDR3aa: CASRRGGGETQYF
CDR3nt: TGTGCCAGCAGGAGAGGGGGCGGAGAGACCCAGTACTTC
j_gene: TRBJ2-5
v_gene: TRBV18
d_gene: TRBD1
abundance: once

CDR3aa: CASSRQSNQPQHF
CDR3nt: TGTGCCAGCAGCAGGCAGAGCAATCAGCCCCAGCATTTT
j_gene: TRBJ1-5
v_gene: TRBV28
d_gene: -
abundance: -

CDR3aa: CATSLTGGNEKLFF
CDR3nt: TGTGCCACCAGCCTCACAGGGGGTAATGAAAAACTGTTTTTT
j_gene: TRBJ1-4
v_gene: TRBV6-5
d_gene: TRBD1
abundance: -

CDR3aa: CASSENRQIHEQFF
CDR3nt: TGTGCCAGCAGTGAGAATCGACAGATCCATGAGCAGTTCTTC
j_gene: TRBJ2-1
v_gene: TRBV2
d_gene: -
abundance: -

CDR3aa: CAWSVAGAADTQYF
CDR3nt: TGTGCCTGGAGTGTAGCGGGAGCAGCAGATACGCAGTATTTT
j_gene: TRBJ2-3
v_gene: TRBV30
d_gene: TRBD2
abundance: -

CDR3aa: CAISEDRFSFYEQYF
CDR3nt: TGTGCCATCAGTGAGGACAGGTTTTCCTTTTACGAGCAGTACTTC
j_gene: TRBJ2-7
v_gene: TRBV10-3
d_gene: -
abundance: -

CDR3aa: CASSRGLAGQYF
CDR3nt: TGTGCCAGCAGTAGAGGACTAGCCGGCCAGTACTTC
j_gene: TRBJ2-5
v_gene: TRBV28
d_gene: TRBD2
abundance: -

CDR3aa: CASLNRQGGFSF
CDR3nt: TGTGCCAGTCTCAACCGACAGGGGGGTTTTTCATTC
j_gene: TRBJ1-2
v_gene: TRBV19
d_gene: TRBD1
abundance: -

CDR3aa: CASSHRGGTGGDYGYTF
CDR3nt: TGTGCCAGCAGCCATAGAGGTGGGACAGGGGGCGACTATGGCTACACCTTC
j_gene: TRBJ1-2
v_gene: TRBV7-2
d_gene: TRBD1
abundance: -

CDR3aa: CASSLNRVYEQYF
CDR3nt: TGTGCCAGCAGCTTGAACAGGGTTTACGAGCAGTACTTC
j_gene: TRBJ2-7
v_gene: TRBV11-2
d_gene: -
abundance: -

CDR3aa: CASSSGQPYEQYF
CDR3nt: TGTGCCAGCAGTTCCGGACAGCCCTACGAGCAGTACTTC
j_gene: TRBJ2-7
v_gene: TRBV28
d_gene: -
abundance: -